Presented here are 7 T cell receptor beta chains from one specimen sequenced in a study of cytomegalovirus exposure and HLA in healthy donors (dated by TCRdb to between 2016 and 2019). Library construction relied on the immunoSEQ multiplex PCR assay. For the multiplex PCR, a mixture combining 60 forward primers for TCR Vbeta segments and 13 reverse primers for TCR Jbeta segments was used. In its TCRdb copy, this immuneACCESS table keeps in-frame sequences only and misses some clones. Where compared with another copy, unresolved V genes explain less than half of these, and the others have no known cause. The sample profile shows 150,000 to 200,000 clones; roughly 80% of them were found once. The ten largest clones take up 1.9% of the sample. The sequencing input was PBMCs. The receptors were gathered from a human donor in good health.

The V gene is TRBV5-1, the J gene TRBJ1-1; possible D gene TRBD1, 6 bases. Looked up from germline, CDR1 is SGHRS and CDR2 is YFSETQ. The V end was cut by 0 bases, the J end by 1 base, with 10 bases between. This CDR3 region has 15 residues. The CDR3 nucleotides are TGCGCCAGCAGCTTGGATCCCAGGGGGAACACTGAAGCTTTCTTT. Translated, it gives CASSLDPRGNTEAFF.

The CDR3 nucleotides read TGCGCCAGCAGCCCTGGACAGGGAGACGGCTACACCTTC. Its translation is CASSPGQGDGYTF. The V gene is TRBV4-1, the J gene TRBJ1-2; TRBD1 agrees at 8 bases. Trimming took 4 bases from V and 8 from J; bases not matched to a gene: 6. This CDR3 has 13 residues. The germline V gene has CDR1 MGHRA and CDR2 YSYEKL.

The rearrangement joins TRBV7-9 to TRBJ2-1, with D possibly being TRBD2 (6 bases). This CDR3 has 14 amino acids. CDR1 SEHNR and CDR2 FQNEAQ come from the germline V gene (reference sequence). V dropped 3 bases and J dropped 7 bases, with 13 bases sitting between them. The CDR3 DNA follows: TGTGCCAGCAGCTTGCTTGGGGGGTTGAATGAGCAGTTCTTC. This encodes CASSLLGGLNEQFF.

The CDR3 loop reads CASSRLAGADEQYF. Written as DNA, the CDR3 is TGTGCCAGCAGTCGACTAGCGGGTGCTGACGAGCAGTACTTC. The chain recombines TRBV6-5 with TRBJ2-7, with TRBD2 identical over 10 bases. Per germline, CDR1 MNHEY and CDR2 SVGAGI. V was pared by 5 bases and J by 5 bases, with 6 bases of the junction left unmatched. This CDR3 has 14 residues.

CDR3 protein: CASSQVIAGGRDTQYF. The CDR3 nucleotides read TGCGCCAGCAGCCAAGTAATAGCGGGGGGCCGGGATACGCAGTATTTT. The V and J genes are TRBV4-3 and TRBJ2-3, with 10 bases fitting TRBD2. CDR1 is LGHNA, CDR2 YSLEER, per germline. This CDR3 spans 16 amino acids. V lost 1 base to trimming and J lost 6 bases; unmatched junction nucleotides: 7.

This clone was found a few times. CDR3 sequence reads: CASSLAQGASNTGELFF. CDR3 DNA sequence: TGCGCCAGCAGCTTGGCACAGGGGGCTTCGAACACCGGGGAGCTGTTTTTT. This chain uses TRBV5-1 with TRBJ2-2; TRBD1 matches at 9 bases. The CDR3 extends over 17 amino acids. The germline V gene encodes CDR1 SGHRS and CDR2 YFSETQ. After removal of 0 bases from V and 0 bases from J, the junction contained 3 bases not matched to a gene.

The chain couples TRBV4-1 to TRBJ2-1; D may be TRBD2 (6 bases). Germline lookup yields CDR1 MGHRA and CDR2 YSYEKL. Trimming shortened V by 4 bases and J by 4 bases, and 11 bases separated the two germline ends. CDR3 length equals 14 residues. The CDR3 reads CASSLPGSYNEQFF. CDR3 DNA: TGCGCCAGCAGCCTACCCGGGAGTTACAATGAGCAGTTCTTC.